The 26 T cell receptor beta chains given below trace back to one sample, sequenced in a study of shared clonotypes between healthy human individuals. Clones were read by immunoSEQ multiplex PCR, and TCRdb kept only the in-frame ones, dropping some. This sample carries roughly 1,600,000 clones, less than 99% of them seen once, and the ten largest clones take 0.3% to 0.45%. The specimen sequenced was naive CD4+ T cells sorted from blood. Subset of the sample: CD45RA+ positively selected. The receptors were gathered from a man younger than 40 in good health.

This chain links TRBV28 with TRBJ2-2; tentatively, D is TRBD1 or TRBD2 (6 bases each). In germline, CDR1 is MDHEN, CDR2 SYDVKM. The CDR3 consists of 17 residues. Trimming stripped 5 bases from V and 2 bases from J, with 18 bases between. In DNA, the CDR3 is TGTGCCAGCAGTCCGCGGGGTTGGGGGACAAACACCGGGGAGCTGTTTTTT. Translating it yields CASSPRGWGTNTGELFF.

This clone was seen a single time. V usage is TRBV7-9 and J usage is TRBJ2-7; unclear D gene. The length of the CDR3 is 15 residues. The ends were cut back, 1 base at V and 1 base at J, with 11 bases in the middle. CDR1 and CDR2 (germline): SEHNR, FQNEAQ (reference sequence). The CDR3: CASSLEGTASYEQYF. As DNA, the CDR3 is TGTGCCAGCAGCTTAGAAGGCACAGCATCCTACGAGCAGTACTTC.

The CDR3 sequence is CASSPRLPTGGGQTGELFF. DNA of the CDR3: TGTGCCAGCTCACCCCGATTACCGACAGGGGGCGGCCAGACCGGGGAGCTGTTTTTT. The chain joins TRBV18 to TRBJ2-2; 10 bases line up with TRBD1. Per the germline V gene, CDR1 is KGHSH and CDR2 is LQKENI. J lost 5 bases, V lost 3 bases, and 15 bases had no gene match. The length of the CDR3 is 19 residues.

The chain links TRBV18 to TRBJ2-1; tentatively, D is TRBD2 (7 bases). V lost 3 bases to trimming and J lost 7 bases, with 19 bases between them. This CDR3 contains 16 residues. Germline CDR1 reads KGHSH; CDR2 reads LQKENI. The CDR3: CASSPSAGGGRNEQFF. The CDR3 bases are TGTGCCAGCTCACCCTCTGCTGGGGGCGGGAGAAATGAGCAGTTCTTC.

The gene calls are TRBV6-6 and TRBJ2-5; possible D gene TRBD1, 6 bases. The CDR3 is 15 residues long. V was cut by 3 bases and J by 0 bases, with 11 bases left in between. The germline V gene has CDR1 MNHNY and CDR2 SVGAGI (reference sequence). The CDR3 is CASSYARGYQETQYF. The CDR3 DNA sequence: TGTGCCAGCAGTTATGCAAGGGGGTACCAAGAGACCCAGTACTTC.

This chain joins TRBV9 and TRBJ2-1; 9 bases line up with TRBD2. Unmatched junction bases numbered 6, after V lost 3 bases and J lost 2 bases. The length of the CDR3 is 16 residues. Germline V lookup: CDR1 SGDLS, CDR2 YYNGEE. CDR3 sequence (DNA): TGTGCCAGCAGCGCAACCGGGACTAGCACCTACAATGAGCAGTTCTTC. Protein sequence: CASSATGTSTYNEQFF. The full variable domain, in which reference TRBV9 and TRBJ2-1 provide the parts outside the CDR3, is DSGVTQTPKHLITATGQRVTLRCSPRSGDLSVYWYQQSLDQGLQFLIQYYNGEERAKGNILERFSAQQFPDLHSELNLSSLELGDSALYFCASSATGTSTYNEQFFGPGTRLTVL.

The chain is built from TRBV27 and TRBJ2-7, with D uncertain. This CDR3 has 12 residues. V was trimmed by 3 bases and J by 6 bases, leaving 9 bases between them. Germline CDR1 is MNHEY and CDR2 is SMNVEV (reference sequence). This chain's CDR3 is CASSFSVGEQYF. Written as DNA, the CDR3 is TGTGCCAGCAGTTTCTCCGTAGGCGAGCAGTACTTC.

This chain links TRBV27 with TRBJ1-1; 9 bases are a match to TRBD1. Germline V gene lookup returns CDR1 MNHEY and CDR2 SMNVEV (reference sequence). The CDR3 is made up of 17 amino acids. V trimming: 3 bases; J trimming: 0 bases; junction bases outside the gene matches: 8. The CDR3 region has the DNA TGTGCCAGCAGTTTCGGTGGGGGACAGGGTATGAACACTGAAGCTTTCTTT. Residues: CASSFGGGQGMNTEAFF.

This chain joins TRBV29-1 and TRBJ1-1, with 8 nucleotides matching TRBD1. The V gene end was trimmed by 4 bases and the J gene end by 2 bases; junction bases not matched to a gene: 12. Germline V CDR1 and CDR2: SQVTM, ANQGSEA. The CDR3 spans 16 residues. The CDR3 sequence: CSVGPAGQGKNTEAFF. The CDR3 region has the DNA TGCAGCGTTGGACCCGCCGGACAGGGAAAAAACACTGAAGCTTTCTTT.

J is TRBJ1-1 and V is TRBV2; D gene uncertain. Germline loops: CDR1 SNHLY, CDR2 FYNNEI. The CDR3 extends over 15 amino acids. The V gene lost 2 bases and the J gene lost 1 base, with 11 bases spanning the gap. CDR3 coding DNA: TGTGCCAGCAGTGAACTCATGGTGGGGAACACTGAAGCTTTCTTT. This gives the protein CASSELMVGNTEAFF.

The chain uses TRBV18 and TRBJ1-3, with D perhaps TRBD1 (6 bases). This CDR3 comprises 16 residues. CDR1 is KGHSH and CDR2 is LQKENI in the germline V gene. V was trimmed by 2 bases and J by 3 bases, leaving 14 bases between them. CDR3 sequence (DNA): TGTGCCAGCTCACCATTCGCAGGGGACGATGGAAACACCATATATTTT. This encodes CASSPFAGDDGNTIYF.

The chain uses TRBV5-4 and TRBJ2-2, with a tentative D call TRBD2 (5 bases). The germline CDR1 and CDR2 sequences are SGHNT and YYREEE (reference sequence). The V end lost 1 base, the J end lost 6 bases, and 13 bases lay between the germline ends. The CDR3 extends over 15 amino acids. The CDR3 nucleotides read TGTGCCAGCAGCTTGAGACGGGAATTCGCCGGGGAGCTGTTTTTT. Translation: CASSLRREFAGELFF.

This CDR3 reads CASSVVVGGTNTEAFF. CDR3 nucleotides: TGTGCCAGCAGCGTAGTGGTCGGGGGAACGAACACTGAAGCTTTCTTT. This chain joins TRBV9 and TRBJ1-1, with TRBD1 as a possible D gene (5 bases). Germline CDR1 is SGDLS and CDR2 is YYNGEE. Trimming stripped 0 bases from V and 1 base from J, with 13 bases between. This CDR3 has 16 amino acids. Drawing the rest from reference TRBV9 and TRBJ1-1, the complete variable domain is DSGVTQTPKHLITATGQRVTLRCSPRSGDLSVYWYQQSLDQGLQFLIQYYNGEERAKGNILERFSAQQFPDLHSELNLSSLELGDSALYFCASSVVVGGTNTEAFFGQGTRLTVV.

The V call is TRBV29-1, the J call TRBJ2-5; 11 bases match TRBD2. Germline V lookup: CDR1 SQVTM, CDR2 ANQGSEA. The CDR3 loop spans 14 amino acids. Trimming cost V 4 bases and J 5 bases; bases outside gene matches: 6. CDR3 coding DNA: TGCAGCGTTGCACTAGCGGGAGTCCGCGAGACCCAGTACTTC. It translates to CSVALAGVRETQYF. The variable domain in full, with the rest retrieved from reference TRBV29-1 and TRBJ2-5, is SAVISQKPSRDICQRGTSLTIQCQVDSQVTMMFWYRQQPGQSLTLIATANQGSEATYESGFVIDKFPISRPNLTFSTLTVSNMSPEDSSIYLCSVALAGVRETQYFGPGTRLLVL.

DNA for the CDR3: TGTGCCAGCGAACCGTGGGGGCAAGTTAATGAAAAACTGTTTTTT. Protein: CASEPWGQVNEKLFF. V usage is TRBV7-9 and J usage is TRBJ1-4, with D possibly matching TRBD1 (6 bases). Germline loops: CDR1 SEHNR, CDR2 FQNEAQ (reference sequence). This CDR3 is built from 15 residues. The V gene lost 8 bases and the J gene lost 4 bases, with 17 bases spanning the gap.

CDR3 sequence (DNA): TGTGCCAGCAGCACAACCCCCGAAGGTGCAGATACGCAGTATTTT. Amino acids: CASSTTPEGADTQYF. The chain combines TRBV9 with TRBJ2-3; D not resolved. CDR1 and CDR2 (germline): SGDLS, YYNGEE. The CDR3 extends over 15 amino acids. V shed 4 bases and J shed 4 bases, with 16 bases lying between them.

V usage is TRBV27 and J usage is TRBJ1-2, with 8 bases lining up with TRBD1. V shed 5 bases and J 4 bases; nucleotides not matched to a gene: 18. This CDR3 spans 18 amino acids. CDR1 and CDR2 from the germline V gene are MNHEY and SMNVEV (reference sequence). Here the CDR3 reads CASSRTSRDRTRSYGYTF. CDR3 in DNA: TGTGCCAGCAGTCGGACGTCCCGGGACAGGACCCGGAGCTATGGCTACACCTTC.

The sample holds one count of this clone. The rearrangement joins TRBV2 to TRBJ2-7; 9 bases are shared with TRBD1. J lost 1 base, V lost 4 bases, and 5 bases had no gene match. This CDR3 contains 15 residues. Germline CDR1 reads SNHLY; CDR2 reads FYNNEI. The CDR3 is CASSGQGGISYEQYF. The DNA of the CDR3 is TGTGCCAGCAGTGGACAGGGGGGAATTTCCTACGAGCAGTACTTC. The complete variable domain, with remaining parts taken from reference TRBV2 and TRBJ2-7, reads EPEVTQTPSHQVTQMGQEVILRCVPISNHLYFYWYRQILGQKVEFLVSFYNNEISEKSEIFDDQFSVERPDGSNFTLKIRSTKLEDSAMYFCASSGQGGISYEQYFGPGTRLTVT.

A note on this clone: This same CDR3 is encoded by further DNA sequences in the sample. The chain carries TRBV6-5 and TRBJ2-7, with TRBD2 identical over 11 bases. Germline V CDR1 and CDR2: MNHEY, SVGAGI. This CDR3 is 14 amino acids long. V was pared by 6 bases and J by 1 base, with 2 bases of the junction left unmatched. CDR3 coding DNA: TGTGCCAGCAGCCGACTAGCGGGATCCTACGAGCAGTACTTC. Translation: CASSRLAGSYEQYF.

Details on this clone: Other nucleotide sequences in the sample specify the same CDR3. The CDR3 is CASSEATGNQPQHF. The CDR3 DNA sequence: TGTGCCAGCAGTGAAGCGACAGGCAATCAGCCCCAGCATTTT. The V gene is TRBV6-1, the J gene TRBJ1-5; TRBD1 might be the D (5 bases). The CDR3 sequence is 14 residues long. V lost 0 bases and J lost 2, with 5 bases in between. CDR1 and CDR2 from the germline V gene are MNHNS and SASEGT.

The rearrangement joins TRBV2 to TRBJ2-5; D is unclear. CDR1 is SNHLY, CDR2 FYNNEI, per germline. Between the trimmed V and J ends, which lost 3 bases and 6 bases, there was a span of 2 bases. The CDR3 runs 10 residues. The CDR3 nucleotides are TGTGCCAGCAGTGAGCAGACCCAGTACTTC. The encoded protein is CASSEQTQYF.

The chain recombines TRBV6-1 with TRBJ2-1, with 7 bases aligning to TRBD1. The germline V gene has CDR1 MNHNS and CDR2 SASEGT. Trimming at V came to 3 bases and at J to 5 bases, leaving 10 bases not matched to a gene. This CDR3 region has 16 residues. Written as DNA, the CDR3 is TGTGCCAGCAGTGACGGCATAGACAGGGTACACAATGAGCAGTTCTTC. Translated: CASSDGIDRVHNEQFF.

This sequence joins TRBV7-2 and TRBJ1-5, with a possible D match to TRBD1 (6 bases). Per the germline V gene, CDR1 is SGHTA and CDR2 is FQGNSA. Trimming took 1 base from V and 6 from J, leaving 13 bases between them. The CDR3 loop spans 15 amino acids. The CDR3 reads CASSLVGGAGQPQHF. The DNA of the CDR3 is TGTGCCAGCAGCTTAGTTGGGGGCGCGGGTCAGCCCCAGCATTTT.

This clone appeared once. V usage is TRBV15 and J usage is TRBJ2-5; D unresolved. The germline V gene encodes CDR1 LNHNV and CDR2 YYDKDF (reference sequence). V lost 0 bases, J lost 3 bases, and 8 bases lay in between. This CDR3 is 14 amino acids long. In DNA form, the CDR3 reads TGTGCCACCAGCAGAGATCTTAAGGAAGAGACCCAGTACTTC. It yields the protein CATSRDLKEETQYF.

This clone was seen only once. V usage is TRBV29-1 and J usage is TRBJ2-3; TRBD2 matches 11 bases. The CDR3 extends over 15 amino acids. Germline assignment: CDR1 SQVTM and CDR2 ANQGSEA. The J segment lost 6 bases and the V segment lost 7 bases, leaving 12 bases of the junction unmatched. The CDR3, as DNA: TGCAGCGCTGATAGACTAGCGGGAATTTCTGATACGCAGTATTTT. Translation: CSADRLAGISDTQYF.

The V gene is TRBV28, the J gene TRBJ2-7; D is perhaps TRBD1 (6 bases). The V and J ends lost 7 bases and 0 bases respectively, with 13 bases between them. The CDR3 loop spans 14 amino acids. Germline V CDR1 and CDR2: MDHEN, SYDVKM. CDR3 sequence: CASTTGPLSYEQYF. As DNA, the CDR3 is TGTGCCAGCACGACAGGACCTCTCTCCTACGAGCAGTACTTC.